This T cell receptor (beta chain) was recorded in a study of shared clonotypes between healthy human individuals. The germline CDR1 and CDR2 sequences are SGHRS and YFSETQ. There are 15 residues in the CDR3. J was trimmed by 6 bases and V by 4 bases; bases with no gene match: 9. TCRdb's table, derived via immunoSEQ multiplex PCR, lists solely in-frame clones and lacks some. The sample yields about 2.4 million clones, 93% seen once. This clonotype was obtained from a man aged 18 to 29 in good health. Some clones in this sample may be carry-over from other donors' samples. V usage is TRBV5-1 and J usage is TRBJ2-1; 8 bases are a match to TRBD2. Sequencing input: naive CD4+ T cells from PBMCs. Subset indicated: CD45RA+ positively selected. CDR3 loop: CASSPTRTSPNEQFF. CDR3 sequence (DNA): TGCGCCAGCAGCCCGACCCGGACTAGCCCCAATGAGCAGTTCTTC.